This T cell receptor beta chain was obtained from a study of blood T cell repertoires in COVID-19. In the authors' methods: From reference gene primer amplification, estimates of nucleated cell counts were derived. Sequencing was performed with immunoSEQ multiplex PCR; in TCRdb, only in-frame clones are kept and a portion is missing. V, J and clone size reflect that table, while D and trimming were determined from the DNA. The table shows roughly 120,000 clones, with 60% to 85% occurring only once. The CDR3 sequence is 15 residues long. The germline V gene has CDR1 LNHDA and CDR2 SQIVND (reference sequence). Trimming removed 3 bases from V and 6 bases from J; junction bases left unmatched: 6.

This chain links TRBV19 with TRBJ2-7, with 12 bases lining up with TRBD1. This TCR was sampled from a man aged 65 to 79 with acute or convalescent COVID-19. Sequencing used peripheral blood. The CDR3 nucleotides read TGTGCCAGTAGTATCCCGGGACAGGGGGCCGGCGAGCAGTACTTC. Its protein is CASSIPGQGAGEQYF.